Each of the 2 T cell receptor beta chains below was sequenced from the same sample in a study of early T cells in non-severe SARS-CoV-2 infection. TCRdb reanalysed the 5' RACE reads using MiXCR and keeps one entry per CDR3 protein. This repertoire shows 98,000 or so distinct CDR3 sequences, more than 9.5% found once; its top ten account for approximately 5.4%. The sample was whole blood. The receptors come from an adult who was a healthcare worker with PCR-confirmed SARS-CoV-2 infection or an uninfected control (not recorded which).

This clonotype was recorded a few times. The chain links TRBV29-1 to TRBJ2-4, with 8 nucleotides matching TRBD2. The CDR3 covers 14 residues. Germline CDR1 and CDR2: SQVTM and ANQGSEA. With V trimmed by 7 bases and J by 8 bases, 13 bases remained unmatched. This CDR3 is CSGVLGTRTYIQYF. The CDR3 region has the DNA TGCAGCGGGGTATTAGGGACTAGAACATACATTCAGTACTTC.

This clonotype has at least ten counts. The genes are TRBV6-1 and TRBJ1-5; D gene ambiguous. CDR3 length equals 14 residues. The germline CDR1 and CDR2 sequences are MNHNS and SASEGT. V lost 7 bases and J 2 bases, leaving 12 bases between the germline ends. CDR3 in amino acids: CASIRGLGNQPQHF. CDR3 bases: TGTGCCAGCATCAGAGGTTTGGGCAATCAGCCCCAGCATTTT.